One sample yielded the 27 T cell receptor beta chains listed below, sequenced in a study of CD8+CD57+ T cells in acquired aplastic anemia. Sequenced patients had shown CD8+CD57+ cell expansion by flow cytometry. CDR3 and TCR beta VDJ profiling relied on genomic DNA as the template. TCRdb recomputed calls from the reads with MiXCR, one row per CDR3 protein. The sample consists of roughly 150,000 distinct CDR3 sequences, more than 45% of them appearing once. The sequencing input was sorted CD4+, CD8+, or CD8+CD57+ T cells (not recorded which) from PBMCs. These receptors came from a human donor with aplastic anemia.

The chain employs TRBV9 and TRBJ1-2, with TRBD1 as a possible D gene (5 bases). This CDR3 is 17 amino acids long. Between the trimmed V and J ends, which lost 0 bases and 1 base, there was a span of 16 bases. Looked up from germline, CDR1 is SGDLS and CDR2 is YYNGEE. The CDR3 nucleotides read TGTGCCAGCAGCGTAGTAGACAGACCCGCTCTTAACTATGGCTACACCTTC. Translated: CASSVVDRPALNYGYTF.

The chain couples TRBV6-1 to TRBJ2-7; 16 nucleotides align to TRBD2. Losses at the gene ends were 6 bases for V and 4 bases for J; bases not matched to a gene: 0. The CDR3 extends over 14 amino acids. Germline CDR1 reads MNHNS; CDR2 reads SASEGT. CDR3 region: CASRGLAGGYEQYV. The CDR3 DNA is TGTGCCAGCAGGGGACTAGCGGGAGGGTACGAGCAGTACGTC.

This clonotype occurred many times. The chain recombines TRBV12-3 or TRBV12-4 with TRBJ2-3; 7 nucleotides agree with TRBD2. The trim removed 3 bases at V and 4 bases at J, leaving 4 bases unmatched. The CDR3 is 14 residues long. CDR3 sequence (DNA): TGTGCCAGCAGTTTTGGCACTAGCGCAGATACGCAGTATTTT. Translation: CASSFGTSADTQYF.

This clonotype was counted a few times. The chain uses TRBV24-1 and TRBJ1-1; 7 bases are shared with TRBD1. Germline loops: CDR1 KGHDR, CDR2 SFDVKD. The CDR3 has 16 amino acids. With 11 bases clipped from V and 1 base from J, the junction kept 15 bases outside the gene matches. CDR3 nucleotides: TGTGCCAGCTCACCCGACAGGGTAGGATGGAACACTGAAGCTTTCTTT. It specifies CASSPDRVGWNTEAFF.

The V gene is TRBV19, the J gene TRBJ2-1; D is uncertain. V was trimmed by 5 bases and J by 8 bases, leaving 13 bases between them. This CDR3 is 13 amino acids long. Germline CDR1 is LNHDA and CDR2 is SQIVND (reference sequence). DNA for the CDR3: TGTGCCAGTAGTGTGGGCAGGATGCATGAGCAGTTCTTC. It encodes CASSVGRMHEQFF.

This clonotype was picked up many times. CDR3 in amino acids: CASSLMTGAVGTEAFF. CDR3 sequence (DNA): TGTGCCAGCAGCTTAATGACAGGGGCGGTCGGCACTGAAGCTTTCTTT. The chain couples TRBV7-6 to TRBJ1-1, with 8 bases aligning to TRBD1. J gave up 4 bases and V 2 bases, and 9 bases lay outside the gene matches. The CDR3 length is 16 residues. The germline CDR1 and CDR2 sequences are SGHVS and FNYEAQ.

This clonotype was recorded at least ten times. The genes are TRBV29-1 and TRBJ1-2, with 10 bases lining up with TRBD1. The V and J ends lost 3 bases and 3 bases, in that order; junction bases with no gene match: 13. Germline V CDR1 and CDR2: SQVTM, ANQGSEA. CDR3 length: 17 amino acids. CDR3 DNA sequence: TGCAGCGTTGAGAATTTGGGGACAGGGGATGCCCACTATGGCTACACCTTC. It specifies CSVENLGTGDAHYGYTF.

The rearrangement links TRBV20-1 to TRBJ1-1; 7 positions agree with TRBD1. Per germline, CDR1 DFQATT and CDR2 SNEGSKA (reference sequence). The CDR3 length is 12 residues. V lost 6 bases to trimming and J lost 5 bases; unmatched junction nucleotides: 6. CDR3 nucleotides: TGCAGTGCCTATGACAGGGAAACTGAAGCTTTCTTT. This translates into CSAYDRETEAFF.

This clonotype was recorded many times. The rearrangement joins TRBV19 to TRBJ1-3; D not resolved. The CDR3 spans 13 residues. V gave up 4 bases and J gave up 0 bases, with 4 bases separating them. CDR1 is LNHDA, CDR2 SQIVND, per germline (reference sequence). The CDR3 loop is CASSSSSGNTIYF. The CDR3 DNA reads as TGTGCCAGTAGTAGCAGCTCTGGAAACACCATATATTTT.

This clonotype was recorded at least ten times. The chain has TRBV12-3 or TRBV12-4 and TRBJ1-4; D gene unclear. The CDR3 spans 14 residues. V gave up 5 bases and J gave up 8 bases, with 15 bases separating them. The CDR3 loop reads CASSESGPGEKLFF. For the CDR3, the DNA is TGTGCCAGCAGTGAATCGGGTCCGGGGGAAAAACTGTTTTTT.

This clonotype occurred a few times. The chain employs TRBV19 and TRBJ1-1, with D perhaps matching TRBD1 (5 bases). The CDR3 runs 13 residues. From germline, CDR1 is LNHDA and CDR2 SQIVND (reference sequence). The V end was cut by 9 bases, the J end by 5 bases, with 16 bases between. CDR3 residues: CASAGQAGTEAFF. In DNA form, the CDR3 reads TGTGCCAGCGCGGGGCAGGCGGGAACTGAAGCTTTCTTT.

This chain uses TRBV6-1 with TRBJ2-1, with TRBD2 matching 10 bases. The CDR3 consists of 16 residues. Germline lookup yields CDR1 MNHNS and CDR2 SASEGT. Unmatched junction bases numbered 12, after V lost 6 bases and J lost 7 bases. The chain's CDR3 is CASSQPVRLAGNEQFF. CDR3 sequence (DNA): TGTGCCAGCAGCCAACCCGTAAGACTAGCGGGTAATGAGCAGTTCTTC.

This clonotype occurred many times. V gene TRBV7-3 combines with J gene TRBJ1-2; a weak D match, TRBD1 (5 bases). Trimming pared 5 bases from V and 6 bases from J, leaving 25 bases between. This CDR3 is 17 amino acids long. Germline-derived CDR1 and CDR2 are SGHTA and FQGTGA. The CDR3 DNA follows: TGTGCCAGCAGCCATGATGTAGGGCAGGGAGGTTGGGATGGCTACACCTTC. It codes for CASSHDVGQGGWDGYTF.

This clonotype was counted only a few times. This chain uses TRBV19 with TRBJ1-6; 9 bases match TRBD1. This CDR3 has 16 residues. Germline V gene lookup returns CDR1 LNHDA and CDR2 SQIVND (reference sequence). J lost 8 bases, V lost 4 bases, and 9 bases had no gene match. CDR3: CASSSLGTGRDSPLHF. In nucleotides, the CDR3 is TGTGCCAGTAGTAGTCTCGGGACAGGGAGGGATTCACCCCTCCACTTT.

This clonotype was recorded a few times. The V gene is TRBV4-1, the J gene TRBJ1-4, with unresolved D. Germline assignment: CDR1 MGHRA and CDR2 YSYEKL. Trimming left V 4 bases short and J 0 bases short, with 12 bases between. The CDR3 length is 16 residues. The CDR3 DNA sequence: TGCGCCAGCAGCCCCCGCGGCCAGGCAACTAATGAAAAACTGTTTTTT. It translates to CASSPRGQATNEKLFF.

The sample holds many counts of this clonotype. CDR3 DNA: TGTGCCAGCAGTTACGACACCTACAATGAGCAGTTCTTC. This codes for CASSYDTYNEQFF. The rearrangement joins TRBV6-6 to TRBJ2-1; D is uncertain. The CDR3 spans 13 residues. V gave up 2 bases and J gave up 2 bases, with 4 bases separating them. Per germline, CDR1 MNHNY and CDR2 SVGAGI (reference sequence).

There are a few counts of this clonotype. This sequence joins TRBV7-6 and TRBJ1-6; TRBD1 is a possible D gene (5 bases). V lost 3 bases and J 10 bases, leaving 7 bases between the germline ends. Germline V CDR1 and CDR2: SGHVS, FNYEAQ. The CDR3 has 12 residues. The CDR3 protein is CASSFRDSPLHF. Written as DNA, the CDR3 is TGTGCCAGCAGCTTCAGGGACTCACCCCTCCACTTT.

CDR3 protein: CSASHRGLNTEAFF. The DNA for the CDR3 is TGCAGTGCTAGTCATAGGGGCCTGAACACTGAAGCTTTCTTT. The chain couples TRBV20-1 to TRBJ1-1; D may be TRBD1 (5 bases). The V and J ends lost 3 bases and 0 bases respectively, with 11 bases between them. This CDR3 spans 14 amino acids. Looked up from germline, CDR1 is DFQATT and CDR2 is SNEGSKA (reference sequence).

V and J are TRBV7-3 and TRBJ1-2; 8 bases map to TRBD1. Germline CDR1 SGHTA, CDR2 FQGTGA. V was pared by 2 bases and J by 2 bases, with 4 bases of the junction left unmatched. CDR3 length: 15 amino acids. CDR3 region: CASSLGDRNNYGYTF. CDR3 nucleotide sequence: TGTGCCAGCAGCTTAGGGGACAGGAACAACTATGGCTACACCTTC.

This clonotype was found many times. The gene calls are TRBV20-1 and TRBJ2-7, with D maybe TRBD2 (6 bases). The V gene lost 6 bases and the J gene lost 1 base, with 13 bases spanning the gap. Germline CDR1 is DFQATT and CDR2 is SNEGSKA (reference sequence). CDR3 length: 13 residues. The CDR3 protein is CSAFSGFSYEQYF. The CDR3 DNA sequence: TGCAGTGCCTTTAGCGGTTTTTCCTACGAGCAGTACTTC.

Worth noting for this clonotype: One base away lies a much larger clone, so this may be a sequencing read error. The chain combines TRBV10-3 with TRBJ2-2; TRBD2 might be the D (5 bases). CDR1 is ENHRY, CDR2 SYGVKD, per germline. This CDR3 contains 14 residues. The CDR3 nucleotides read TGTGCCAGCAGTATGGGAGAGAACACCGGGAAGCTGTTTTTT. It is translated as CASSMGENTGKLFF.

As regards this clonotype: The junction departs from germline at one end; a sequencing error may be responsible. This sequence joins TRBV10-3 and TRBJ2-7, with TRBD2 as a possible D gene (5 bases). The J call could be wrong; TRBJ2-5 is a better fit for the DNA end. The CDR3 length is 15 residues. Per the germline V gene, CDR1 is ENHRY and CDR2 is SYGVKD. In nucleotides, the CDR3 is TGTGCCCTCAGTGAGCGCGCGGTTGCGGGAGAGACCCAGTACTTC. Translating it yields CALSERAVAGETQYF.

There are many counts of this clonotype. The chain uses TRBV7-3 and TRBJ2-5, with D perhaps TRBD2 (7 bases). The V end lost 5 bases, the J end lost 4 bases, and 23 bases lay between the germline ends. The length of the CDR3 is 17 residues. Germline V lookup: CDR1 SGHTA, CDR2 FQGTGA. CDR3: CASSNPGGGGPGETQYF. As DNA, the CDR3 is TGTGCCAGCAGCAACCCAGGCGGCGGGGGCCCCGGAGAGACCCAGTACTTC.

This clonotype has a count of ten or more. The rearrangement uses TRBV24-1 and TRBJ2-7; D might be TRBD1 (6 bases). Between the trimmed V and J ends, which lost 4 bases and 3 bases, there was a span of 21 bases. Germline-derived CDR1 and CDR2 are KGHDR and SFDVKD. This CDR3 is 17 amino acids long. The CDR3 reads CATSDRTGTPRCYEQYV. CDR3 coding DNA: TGTGCCACCAGTGACCGGACCGGGACACCCCGTTGCTACGAGCAGTACGTC.

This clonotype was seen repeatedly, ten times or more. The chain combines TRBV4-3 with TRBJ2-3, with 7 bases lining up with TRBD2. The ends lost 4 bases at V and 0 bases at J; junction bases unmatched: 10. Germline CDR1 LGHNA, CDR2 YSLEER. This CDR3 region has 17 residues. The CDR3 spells CASSPRGGRASTDTQYF. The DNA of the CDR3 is TGCGCCAGCAGCCCCCGAGGCGGGAGAGCTAGCACAGATACGCAGTATTTT.

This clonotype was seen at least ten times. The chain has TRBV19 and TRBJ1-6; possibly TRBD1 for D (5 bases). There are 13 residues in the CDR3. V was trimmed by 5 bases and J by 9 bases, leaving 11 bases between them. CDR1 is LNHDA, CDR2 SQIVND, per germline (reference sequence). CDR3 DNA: TGTGCCAGTAGTGCAGACAGAGGTTCACCCCTCCACTTT. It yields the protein CASSADRGSPLHF.

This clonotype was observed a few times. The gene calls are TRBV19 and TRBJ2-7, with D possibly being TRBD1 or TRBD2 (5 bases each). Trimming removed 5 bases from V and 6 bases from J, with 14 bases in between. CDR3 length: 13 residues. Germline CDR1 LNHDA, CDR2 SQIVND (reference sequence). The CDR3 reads CASSLGVPGEQYF. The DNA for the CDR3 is TGTGCCAGTAGTCTGGGGGTCCCGGGCGAGCAGTACTTC.